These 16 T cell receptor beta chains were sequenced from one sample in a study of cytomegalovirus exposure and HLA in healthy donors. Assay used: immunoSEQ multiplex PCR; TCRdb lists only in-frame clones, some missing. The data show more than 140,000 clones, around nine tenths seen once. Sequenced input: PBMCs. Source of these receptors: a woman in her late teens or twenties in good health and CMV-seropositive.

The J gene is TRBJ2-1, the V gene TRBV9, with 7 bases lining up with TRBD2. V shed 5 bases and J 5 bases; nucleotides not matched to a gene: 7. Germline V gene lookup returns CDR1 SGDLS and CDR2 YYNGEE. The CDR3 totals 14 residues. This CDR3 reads CASSTASGNNEQFF. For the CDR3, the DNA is TGTGCCAGCAGTACAGCTAGCGGTAACAATGAGCAGTTCTTC.

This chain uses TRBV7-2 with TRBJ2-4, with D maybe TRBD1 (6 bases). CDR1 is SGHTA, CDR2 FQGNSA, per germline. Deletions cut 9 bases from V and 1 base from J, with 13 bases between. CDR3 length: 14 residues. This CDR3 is CASVTGGAKNIQYF. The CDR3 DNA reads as TGTGCCAGTGTGACAGGCGGGGCCAAAAACATTCAGTACTTC. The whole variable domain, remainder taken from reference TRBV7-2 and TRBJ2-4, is GAGVSQSPSNKVTEKGKDVELRCDPISGHTALYWYRQSLGQGLEFLIYFQGNSAPDKSGLPSDRFSAERTGGSVSTLTIQRTQQEDSAVYLCASVTGGAKNIQYFGAGTRLSVL.

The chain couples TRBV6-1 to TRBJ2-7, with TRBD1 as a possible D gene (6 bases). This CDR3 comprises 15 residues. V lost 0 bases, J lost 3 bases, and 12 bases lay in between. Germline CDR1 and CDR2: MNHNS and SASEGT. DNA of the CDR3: TGTGCCAGCAGTGAAGCCCAGGGGTTTATCTACGAGCAGTACTTC. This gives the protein CASSEAQGFIYEQYF.

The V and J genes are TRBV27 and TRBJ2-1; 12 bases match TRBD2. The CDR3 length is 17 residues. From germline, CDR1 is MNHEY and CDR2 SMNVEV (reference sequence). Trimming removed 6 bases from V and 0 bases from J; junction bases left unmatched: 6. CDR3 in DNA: TGTGCCAGCAGGCCCGGACTAGCGGGAAGCTCCTACAATGAGCAGTTCTTC. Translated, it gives CASRPGLAGSSYNEQFF.

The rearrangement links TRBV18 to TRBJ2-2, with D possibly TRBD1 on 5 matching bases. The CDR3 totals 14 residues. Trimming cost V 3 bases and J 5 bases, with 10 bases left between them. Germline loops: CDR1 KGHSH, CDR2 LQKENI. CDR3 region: CASSPQPGTGELFF. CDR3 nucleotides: TGTGCCAGCTCACCCCAACCAGGGACCGGGGAGCTGTTTTTT.

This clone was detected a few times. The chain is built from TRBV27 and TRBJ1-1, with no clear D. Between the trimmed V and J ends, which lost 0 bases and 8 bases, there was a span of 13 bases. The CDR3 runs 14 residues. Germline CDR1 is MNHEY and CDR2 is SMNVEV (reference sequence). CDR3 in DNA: TGTGCCAGCAGTTTATCTGTTGAACCTATCGAAGCTTTCTTT. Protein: CASSLSVEPIEAFF.

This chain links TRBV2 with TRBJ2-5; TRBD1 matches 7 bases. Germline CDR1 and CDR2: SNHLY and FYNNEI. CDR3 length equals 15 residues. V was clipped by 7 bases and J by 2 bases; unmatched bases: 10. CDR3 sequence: CASMAQGVLQETQYF. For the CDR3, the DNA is TGTGCCAGCATGGCCCAGGGGGTCCTACAAGAGACCCAGTACTTC.

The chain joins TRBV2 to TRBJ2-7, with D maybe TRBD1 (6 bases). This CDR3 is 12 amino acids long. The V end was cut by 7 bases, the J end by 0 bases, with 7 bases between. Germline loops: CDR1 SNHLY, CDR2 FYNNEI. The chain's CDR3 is CASNRDSYEQYF. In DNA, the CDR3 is TGTGCCAGCAACAGGGACTCCTACGAGCAGTACTTC.

CDR3 residues: CASSPRDRGRMSEAFF. The CDR3 bases are TGTGCCAGCAGCCCCAGGGACAGGGGGCGAATGTCTGAAGCTTTCTTT. The V call is TRBV9, the J call TRBJ1-1, with TRBD1 matching over 12 bases. Germline CDR1 and CDR2: SGDLS and YYNGEE. This CDR3 has 16 amino acids. The V segment lost 4 bases and the J segment 6 bases; nucleotides outside the gene matches: 10.

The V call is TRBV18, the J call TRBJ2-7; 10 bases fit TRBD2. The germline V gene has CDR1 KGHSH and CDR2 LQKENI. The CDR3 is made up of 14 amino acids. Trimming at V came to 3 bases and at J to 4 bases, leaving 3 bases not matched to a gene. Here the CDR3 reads CASSPGTSEYEQYF. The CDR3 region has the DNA TGTGCCAGCTCACCCGGGACTAGCGAGTACGAGCAGTACTTC.

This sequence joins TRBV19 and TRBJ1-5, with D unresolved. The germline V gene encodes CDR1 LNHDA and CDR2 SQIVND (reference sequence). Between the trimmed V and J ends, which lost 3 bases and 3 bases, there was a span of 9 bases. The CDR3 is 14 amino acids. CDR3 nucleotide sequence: TGTGCCAGTAGTATGAGGCAGATCAATCAGCCCCAGCATTTT. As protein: CASSMRQINQPQHF.

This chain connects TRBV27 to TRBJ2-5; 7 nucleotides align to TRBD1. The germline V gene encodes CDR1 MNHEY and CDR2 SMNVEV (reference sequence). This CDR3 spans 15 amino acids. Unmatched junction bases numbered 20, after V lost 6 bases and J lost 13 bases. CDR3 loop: CASSPARTGRSFWYF. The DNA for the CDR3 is TGTGCCAGCAGCCCGGCCCGGACAGGTAGAAGTTTTTGGTACTTC.

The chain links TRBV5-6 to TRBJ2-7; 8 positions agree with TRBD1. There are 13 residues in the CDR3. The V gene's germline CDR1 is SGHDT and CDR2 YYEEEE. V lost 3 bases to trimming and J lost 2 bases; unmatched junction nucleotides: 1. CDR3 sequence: CASSWDRTYEQYF. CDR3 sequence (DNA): TGTGCCAGCAGCTGGGACAGGACCTACGAGCAGTACTTC. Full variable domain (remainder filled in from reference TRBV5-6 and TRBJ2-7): DAGVTQSPTHLIKTRGQQVTLRCSPKSGHDTVSWYQQALGQGPQFIFQYYEEEERQRGNFPDRFSGHQFPNYSSELNVNALLLGDSALYLCASSWDRTYEQYFGPGTRLTVT.

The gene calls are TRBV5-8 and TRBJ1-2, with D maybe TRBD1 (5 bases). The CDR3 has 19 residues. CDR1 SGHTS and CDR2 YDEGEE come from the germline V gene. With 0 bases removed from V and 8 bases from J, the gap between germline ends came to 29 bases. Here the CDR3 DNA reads TGTGCCAGCAGCTTGGGGTTCCGCCAAGAGTACAGGCCCCCGGTGGGCTACACCTTC. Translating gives CASSLGFRQEYRPPVGYTF.

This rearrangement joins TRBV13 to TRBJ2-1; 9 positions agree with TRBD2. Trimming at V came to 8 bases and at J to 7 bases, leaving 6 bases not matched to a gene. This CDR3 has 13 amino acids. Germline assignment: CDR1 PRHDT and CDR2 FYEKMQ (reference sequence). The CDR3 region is CASQREVANEQFF. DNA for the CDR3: TGTGCCAGCCAGCGGGAGGTGGCTAATGAGCAGTTCTTC.

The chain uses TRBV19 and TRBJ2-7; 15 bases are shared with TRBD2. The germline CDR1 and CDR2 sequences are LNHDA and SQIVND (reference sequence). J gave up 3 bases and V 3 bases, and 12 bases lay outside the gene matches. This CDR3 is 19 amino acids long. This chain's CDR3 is CASSIRGQGLAGGSYEQYF. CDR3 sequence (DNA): TGTGCCAGTAGTATCCGAGGACAGGGACTAGCGGGAGGAAGCTACGAGCAGTACTTC.